The rows below give T cell receptor beta chains drawn from one sample of a study of response to subunit inactivated influenza vaccine. TCRdb reanalysed the RT-PCR reads using MiXCR and keeps one entry per CDR3 protein. The sample carries roughly 760,000 distinct CDR3 sequences, roughly 20% recorded once. The sample was PBMCs from blood, taken roughly 5 days after vaccination. The receptors shown here come from a man over 45 who received an inactivated influenza vaccine. CDR3s include the opening cysteine and the closing phenylalanine or tryptophan. D genes are given only for firm matches. Clone size is given for some rows only: seen once, a few or many times, or a class if the clone is expanded.

j_call: TRBJ2-1
v_call: TRBV20-1
d_call: .
clone_size: few
cdr3_aa: CSASQDRNNEQFF
cdr3_nt: TGCAGTGCTAGCCAGGACAGAAACAATGAGCAGTTCTTC

j_call: TRBJ2-5
v_call: TRBV28
d_call: TRBD2
clone_size: few
cdr3_aa: CASSLDSSGGETQYF
cdr3_nt: TGTGCCAGCAGTTTGGATAGTTCGGGGGGGGAGACCCAGTACTTC

j_call: TRBJ2-3
v_call: TRBV28
d_call: .
clone_size: .
cdr3_aa: CASSSPGQGGTDTQYF
cdr3_nt: TGTGCCAGCAGTAGCCCGGGGCAGGGTGGCACAGATACGCAGTATTTT

j_call: TRBJ1-1
v_call: TRBV28
d_call: .
clone_size: few
cdr3_aa: CASSLFRFRNTEAFF
cdr3_nt: TGTGCCAGCAGTTTATTTCGCTTCAGGAACACTGAAGCTTTCTTT

j_call: TRBJ2-5
v_call: TRBV27
d_call: TRBD1
clone_size: .
cdr3_aa: CASRPRQGNRETQYF
cdr3_nt: TGTGCCAGCAGACCTAGACAGGGGAATCGCGAGACCCAGTACTTC

j_call: TRBJ2-3
v_call: TRBV25-1
d_call: .
clone_size: .
cdr3_aa: CASSPPYRASTDTQYF
cdr3_nt: TGTGCCAGCAGCCCCCCGTACAGGGCAAGCACAGATACGCAGTATTTT

j_call: TRBJ2-7
v_call: TRBV28
d_call: .
clone_size: .
cdr3_aa: CASSLGGASQYEQYF
cdr3_nt: TGTGCCAGCAGTTTAGGGGGCGCATCTCAATACGAGCAGTACTTC

j_call: TRBJ2-7
v_call: TRBV20-1
d_call: TRBD1
clone_size: many
cdr3_aa: CSARDRDRDEQYF
cdr3_nt: TGCAGTGCTAGAGATAGGGACAGGGACGAGCAGTACTTC

j_call: TRBJ2-3
v_call: TRBV11-1
d_call: .
clone_size: .
cdr3_aa: CASSFPSSGFVLTDTQYF
cdr3_nt: TGTGCCAGCAGCTTCCCCTCATCGGGGTTCGTCCTTACAGATACGCAGTATTTT

j_call: TRBJ2-5
v_call: TRBV20-1
d_call: TRBD2
clone_size: .
cdr3_aa: CSARRLAGGPGGETQYF
cdr3_nt: TGCAGTGCTAGAAGACTAGCGGGAGGGCCCGGAGGAGAGACCCAGTACTTC

j_call: TRBJ2-3
v_call: TRBV6-5
d_call: .
clone_size: .
cdr3_aa: CASSYAGLGTDTQYF
cdr3_nt: TGTGCCAGCAGTTATGCAGGTTTGGGCACAGATACGCAGTATTTT

j_call: TRBJ2-7
v_call: TRBV13
d_call: .
clone_size: .
cdr3_aa: CASSFRVGGDEQYF
cdr3_nt: TGTGCCAGCAGCTTCCGGGTGGGCGGAGACGAGCAGTACTTC

j_call: TRBJ2-5
v_call: TRBV29-1
d_call: .
clone_size: few
cdr3_aa: CSVDGVPGETQYF
cdr3_nt: TGCAGCGTTGACGGAGTCCCCGGGGAGACCCAGTACTTC

j_call: TRBJ2-1
v_call: TRBV5-6
d_call: .
clone_size: .
cdr3_aa: CASSLTTNSYNEQFF
cdr3_nt: TGTGCCAGCAGCTTGACTACCAATTCTTACAATGAGCAGTTCTTC

j_call: TRBJ1-2
v_call: TRBV5-1
d_call: .
clone_size: few
cdr3_aa: CASSLATANYGYTF
cdr3_nt: TGCGCCAGCAGCTTGGCAACAGCTAACTATGGCTACACCTTC

j_call: TRBJ2-7
v_call: TRBV20-1
d_call: TRBD2
clone_size: once
cdr3_aa: CSARQPGTTYEQYF
cdr3_nt: TGCAGTGCTAGACAGCCCGGGACTACCTACGAGCAGTACTTC

j_call: TRBJ2-7
v_call: TRBV5-6
d_call: .
clone_size: few
cdr3_aa: CASSLASGKQYF
cdr3_nt: TGTGCCAGCAGCTTGGCCTCTGGGAAGCAGTACTTC

j_call: TRBJ2-2
v_call: TRBV9
d_call: TRBD2
clone_size: once
cdr3_aa: CASSVSGTNTGELFF
cdr3_nt: TGTGCCAGCAGCGTGAGCGGGACGAACACCGGGGAGCTGTTTTTT

j_call: TRBJ1-5
v_call: TRBV7-2
d_call: .
clone_size: .
cdr3_aa: CASSLEPNSNQPQHF
cdr3_nt: TGTGCCAGCAGCTTAGAGCCGAATAGCAATCAGCCCCAGCATTTT

j_call: TRBJ1-1
v_call: TRBV4-1
d_call: TRBD1
clone_size: few
cdr3_aa: CASSQGTGRAFF
cdr3_nt: TGCGCCAGCAGCCAAGGGACAGGGAGGGCTTTCTTT

j_call: TRBJ2-1
v_call: TRBV28
d_call: .
clone_size: few
cdr3_aa: CASSLGQINEQFF
cdr3_nt: TGTGCCAGCAGTTTAGGGCAGATCAATGAGCAGTTCTTC

j_call: TRBJ1-5
v_call: TRBV27
d_call: .
clone_size: many
cdr3_aa: CASSFYSNQPQHF
cdr3_nt: TGTGCCAGCAGTTTTTATAGCAATCAGCCCCAGCATTTT

j_call: TRBJ2-2
v_call: TRBV7-2
d_call: TRBD2
clone_size: .
cdr3_aa: CASSAPGLAPGELFF
cdr3_nt: TGTGCCAGCAGCGCGCCGGGACTAGCGCCCGGGGAGCTGTTTTTT

j_call: TRBJ2-4
v_call: TRBV20-1
d_call: TRBD2
clone_size: .
cdr3_aa: CSAPWREGENIQYF
cdr3_nt: TGCAGTGCCCCCTGGCGGGAGGGGGAGAACATTCAGTACTTC

j_call: TRBJ2-7
v_call: TRBV5-1
d_call: TRBD2
clone_size: many
cdr3_aa: CASSLRASGEGYYEQYF
cdr3_nt: TGCGCCAGCAGCTTGCGAGCTAGCGGAGAGGGGTACTACGAGCAGTACTTC

j_call: TRBJ1-5
v_call: TRBV6-6
d_call: .
clone_size: .
cdr3_aa: CASTPNFRGQPQHF
cdr3_nt: TGTGCCAGCACCCCTAATTTCAGGGGTCAGCCCCAGCATTTT

j_call: TRBJ2-7
v_call: TRBV6-6
d_call: .
clone_size: .
cdr3_aa: CASSGGIENEQYF
cdr3_nt: TGTGCCAGCAGTGGGGGTATCGAGAACGAGCAGTACTTC

j_call: TRBJ2-5
v_call: TRBV4-3
d_call: .
clone_size: .
cdr3_aa: CASSQDGSGSPKTQYF
cdr3_nt: TGCGCCAGCAGCCAAGATGGGTCAGGGAGCCCCAAAACCCAGTACTTC

j_call: TRBJ2-1
v_call: TRBV7-2
d_call: TRBD2
clone_size: .
cdr3_aa: CASSLASGSTPYNEQFF
cdr3_nt: TGTGCCAGCAGCTTAGCGAGCGGGAGTACTCCTTACAATGAGCAGTTCTTC

j_call: TRBJ1-2
v_call: TRBV5-6
d_call: .
clone_size: many
cdr3_aa: CASSPPLVPNYGYTF
cdr3_nt: TGTGCCAGCAGCCCCCCCTTGGTGCCTAACTATGGCTACACCTTC

j_call: TRBJ1-3
v_call: TRBV7-2
d_call: .
clone_size: .
cdr3_aa: CASSAQGRISGNTIYF
cdr3_nt: TGTGCCAGCAGCGCTCAGGGACGGATCTCTGGAAACACCATATATTTT

j_call: TRBJ2-1
v_call: TRBV20-1
d_call: TRBD1
clone_size: .
cdr3_aa: CSANRGPAYNEQFF
cdr3_nt: TGCAGTGCTAACAGGGGGCCGGCGTACAATGAGCAGTTCTTC

j_call: TRBJ1-4
v_call: TRBV7-9
d_call: TRBD1
clone_size: .
cdr3_aa: CASSEGQGKEKLFF
cdr3_nt: TGTGCCAGCAGCGAGGGACAGGGAAAAGAAAAACTGTTTTTT

j_call: TRBJ2-6
v_call: TRBV7-3
d_call: .
clone_size: few
cdr3_aa: CASSLWGPQGRYGANVLTF
cdr3_nt: TGTGCCAGCAGCTTATGGGGACCACAGGGAAGGTATGGGGCCAACGTCCTGACTTTC

j_call: TRBJ2-5
v_call: TRBV7-9
d_call: .
clone_size: .
cdr3_aa: CASSPATEKETQYF
cdr3_nt: TGTGCCAGCAGCCCCGCCACGGAGAAAGAGACCCAGTACTTC

j_call: TRBJ2-5
v_call: TRBV15
d_call: TRBD2
clone_size: .
cdr3_aa: CATSRQKRTSGQETQYF
cdr3_nt: TGTGCCACCAGCAGACAAAAAAGGACTAGCGGTCAAGAGACCCAGTACTTC

j_call: TRBJ2-1
v_call: TRBV27
d_call: TRBD2
clone_size: few
cdr3_aa: CASSTTGTSGRGVYNEQFF
cdr3_nt: TGTGCCAGCAGTACTACCGGGACTAGCGGGAGGGGAGTTTACAATGAGCAGTTCTTC

j_call: TRBJ1-3
v_call: TRBV6-1
d_call: .
clone_size: few
cdr3_aa: CASSESRPGNTIYF
cdr3_nt: TGTGCCAGCAGTGAAAGTCGGCCTGGAAACACCATATATTTT

j_call: TRBJ1-1
v_call: TRBV20-1
d_call: .
clone_size: .
cdr3_aa: CSARDPAGDTEAFF
cdr3_nt: TGCAGTGCTAGAGATCCGGCAGGGGACACTGAAGCTTTCTTT

j_call: TRBJ2-1
v_call: TRBV6-5
d_call: .
clone_size: many
cdr3_aa: CASTPDHYRQFF
cdr3_nt: TGTGCCAGCACCCCGGACCACTACAGGCAGTTCTTC

j_call: TRBJ2-3
v_call: TRBV7-2
d_call: TRBD2
clone_size: .
cdr3_aa: CASSIDGGNTQYF
cdr3_nt: TGTGCCAGCAGCATCGACGGGGGGAATACGCAGTATTTT

j_call: TRBJ2-7
v_call: TRBV28
d_call: TRBD2
clone_size: .
cdr3_aa: CASSAGGPQYF
cdr3_nt: TGTGCCAGCTCGGCGGGGGGTCCGCAGTACTTC

j_call: TRBJ2-1
v_call: TRBV28
d_call: .
clone_size: .
cdr3_aa: CASGHNEQFF
cdr3_nt: TGTGCCAGCGGGCACAATGAGCAGTTCTTC

j_call: TRBJ1-2
v_call: TRBV7-2
d_call: TRBD1
clone_size: .
cdr3_aa: CASSSPTGGIGYTF
cdr3_nt: TGTGCCAGCAGCTCCCCGACAGGGGGTATTGGCTACACCTTC

j_call: TRBJ2-1
v_call: TRBV29-1
d_call: .
clone_size: few
cdr3_aa: CSSMANTGKEHNEQFF
cdr3_nt: TGCAGTAGTATGGCGAATACAGGGAAGGAGCACAATGAGCAGTTCTTC

j_call: TRBJ1-6
v_call: TRBV4-1
d_call: .
clone_size: few
cdr3_aa: CASSQVSFWGNSPLHF
cdr3_nt: TGCGCCAGCAGCCAAGTGTCTTTTTGGGGGAATTCACCCCTCCACTTT

j_call: TRBJ2-3
v_call: TRBV7-9
d_call: TRBD2
clone_size: many
cdr3_aa: CASRPNSGRALDTQYF
cdr3_nt: TGTGCCAGCAGACCTAATAGCGGGAGGGCCTTAGATACGCAGTATTTT

j_call: TRBJ2-3
v_call: TRBV24-1
d_call: TRBD2
clone_size: few
cdr3_aa: CATSDFRGLATDTQYF
cdr3_nt: TGTGCCACCAGTGATTTCAGGGGACTAGCGACAGATACGCAGTATTTT

j_call: TRBJ2-1
v_call: TRBV4-2
d_call: .
clone_size: .
cdr3_aa: CASSQEGGLGHTNEQFF
cdr3_nt: TGTGCCAGCAGCCAAGAAGGGGGGTTGGGGCACACGAATGAGCAGTTCTTC

j_call: TRBJ2-5
v_call: TRBV4-3
d_call: .
clone_size: .
cdr3_aa: CASSQATSVWETQYF
cdr3_nt: TGCGCCAGCAGCCAAGCGACTAGTGTGTGGGAGACCCAGTACTTC

j_call: TRBJ1-5
v_call: TRBV7-2
d_call: TRBD1
clone_size: .
cdr3_aa: CASSLDRAAGGPQHF
cdr3_nt: TGTGCCAGCAGCCTCGACAGGGCGGCCGGAGGGCCCCAGCATTTT

j_call: TRBJ2-7
v_call: TRBV5-1
d_call: TRBD1
clone_size: .
cdr3_aa: CASSLTGGQGEQYF
cdr3_nt: TGCGCCAGCAGCTTGACAGGGGGCCAGGGCGAGCAGTACTTC

j_call: TRBJ1-4
v_call: TRBV24-1
d_call: .
clone_size: few
cdr3_aa: CATSAWVPPVGEKLFF
cdr3_nt: TGTGCCACCAGTGCCTGGGTCCCCCCCGTCGGTGAAAAACTGTTTTTT

j_call: TRBJ2-7
v_call: TRBV7-2
d_call: TRBD2
clone_size: .
cdr3_aa: CASRRTSGGANEQYF
cdr3_nt: TGTGCCAGCCGACGGACTAGCGGGGGGGCCAATGAGCAGTACTTC

j_call: TRBJ1-1
v_call: TRBV20-1
d_call: .
clone_size: .
cdr3_aa: CSATPTVNTEAFF
cdr3_nt: TGCAGTGCTACGCCGACAGTGAACACTGAAGCTTTCTTT

j_call: TRBJ2-7
v_call: TRBV12-3/TRBV12-4
d_call: TRBD1
clone_size: .
cdr3_aa: CASSLADRGIEQYF
cdr3_nt: TGTGCCAGCAGTTTAGCAGACAGGGGGATCGAGCAGTACTTC

j_call: TRBJ2-7
v_call: TRBV10-3
d_call: .
clone_size: .
cdr3_aa: CAITSEQESYEQYF
cdr3_nt: TGTGCCATCACATCGGAACAGGAGTCCTACGAGCAGTACTTC

j_call: TRBJ2-1
v_call: TRBV11-2
d_call: TRBD2
clone_size: .
cdr3_aa: CASSQRLAVGGVTNEQFF
cdr3_nt: TGTGCCAGCAGTCAGAGGCTAGCGGTTGGAGGGGTTACGAATGAGCAGTTCTTC

j_call: TRBJ2-7
v_call: TRBV29-1
d_call: TRBD1
clone_size: .
cdr3_aa: CSVEKQGAHEQYF
cdr3_nt: TGCAGCGTTGAAAAACAGGGGGCCCACGAGCAGTACTTC